This TCR beta chain was sequenced in a study of shared clonotypes between healthy human individuals. This CDR3 region has 13 residues. V was pared by 10 bases and J by 0 bases, with 7 bases between. The germline V gene has CDR1 SGHTA and CDR2 FQGTGA. Using immunoSEQ multiplex PCR, the repertoire was profiled, and TCRdb retains in-frame clones only, with some absent. This table has about 1.5 million clones, approximately 96% appearing once. The sequencing input was naive CD4+ T cells sorted from blood. Subset here: CD45RA+ positively selected. The chain recombines TRBV7-3 with TRBJ2-6; D unresolved. The clonotype comes from a man aged 30 to 39 in good health. The CDR3 spells CATSSSGANVLTF. CDR3 coding DNA: TGTGCCACAAGCAGCTCTGGGGCCAACGTCCTGACTTTC.